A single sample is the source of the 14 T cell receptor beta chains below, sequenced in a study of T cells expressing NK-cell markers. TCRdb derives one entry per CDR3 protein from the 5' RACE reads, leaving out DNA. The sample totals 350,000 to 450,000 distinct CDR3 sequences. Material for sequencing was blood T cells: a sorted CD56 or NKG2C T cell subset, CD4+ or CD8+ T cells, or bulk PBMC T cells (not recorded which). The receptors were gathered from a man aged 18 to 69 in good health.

CDR3 amino acids: CSARYPPSAFF. The chain combines TRBV20-1 with TRBJ1-1. CDR1 and CDR2 (germline): DFQATT, SNEGSKA (reference sequence). This CDR3 region has 11 residues.

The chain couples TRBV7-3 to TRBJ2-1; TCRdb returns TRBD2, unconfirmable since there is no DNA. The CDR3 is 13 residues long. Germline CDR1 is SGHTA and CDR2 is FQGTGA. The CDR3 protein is CASSLTEQSRKFF. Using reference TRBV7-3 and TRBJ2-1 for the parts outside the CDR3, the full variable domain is GAGVSQTPSNKVTEKGKYVELRCDPISGHTALYWYRQSLGQGPEFLIYFQGTGAADDSGLPNDRFFAVRPEGSVSTLKIQRTERGDSAVYLCASSLTEQSRKFFGPGTRLTVL.

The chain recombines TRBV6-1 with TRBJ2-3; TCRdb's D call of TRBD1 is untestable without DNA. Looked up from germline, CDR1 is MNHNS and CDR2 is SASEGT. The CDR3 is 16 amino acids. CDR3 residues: CASTPPGGKSTDTQYF.

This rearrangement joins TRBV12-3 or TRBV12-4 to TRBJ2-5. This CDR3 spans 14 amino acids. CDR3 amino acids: CASRLAGRKGTQYF.

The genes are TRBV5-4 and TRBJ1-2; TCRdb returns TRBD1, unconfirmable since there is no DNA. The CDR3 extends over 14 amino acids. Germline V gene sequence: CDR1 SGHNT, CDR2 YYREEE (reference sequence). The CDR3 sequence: CASSRGGSNYGYTF. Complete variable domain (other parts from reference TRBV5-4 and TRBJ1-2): ETGVTQSPTHLIKTRGQQVTLRCSSQSGHNTVSWYQQALGQGPQFIFQYYREEENGRGNFPPRFSGLQFPNYSSELNVNALELDDSALYLCASSRGGSNYGYTFGSGTRLTVV.

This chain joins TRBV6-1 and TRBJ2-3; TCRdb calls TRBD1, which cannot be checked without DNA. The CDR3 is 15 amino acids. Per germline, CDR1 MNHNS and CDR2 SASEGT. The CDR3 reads CASSGQGFMADTQYF.

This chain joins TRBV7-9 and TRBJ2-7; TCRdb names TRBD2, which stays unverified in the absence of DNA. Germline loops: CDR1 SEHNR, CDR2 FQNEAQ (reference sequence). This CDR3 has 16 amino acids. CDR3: CASSLDVAGNSYEQYF.

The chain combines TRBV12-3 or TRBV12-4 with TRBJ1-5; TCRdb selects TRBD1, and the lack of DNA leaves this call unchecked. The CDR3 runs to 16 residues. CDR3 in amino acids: CASSGGQGYSNQPQHF.

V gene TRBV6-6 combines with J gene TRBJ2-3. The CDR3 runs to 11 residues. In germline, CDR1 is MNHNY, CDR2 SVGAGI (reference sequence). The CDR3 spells CASSASVPQYF.

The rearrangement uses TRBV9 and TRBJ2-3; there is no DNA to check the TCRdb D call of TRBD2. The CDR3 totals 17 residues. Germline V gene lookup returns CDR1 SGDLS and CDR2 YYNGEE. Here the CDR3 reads CASSVGGSGGTTDTQYF. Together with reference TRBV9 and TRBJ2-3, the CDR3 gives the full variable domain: DSGVTQTPKHLITATGQRVTLRCSPRSGDLSVYWYQQSLDQGLQFLIQYYNGEERAKGNILERFSAQQFPDLHSELNLSSLELGDSALYFCASSVGGSGGTTDTQYFGPGTRLTVL.

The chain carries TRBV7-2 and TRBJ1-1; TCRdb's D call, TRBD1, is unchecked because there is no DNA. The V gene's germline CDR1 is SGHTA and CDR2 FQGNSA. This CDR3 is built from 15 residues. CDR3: CASSLGGGRMTEAFF.

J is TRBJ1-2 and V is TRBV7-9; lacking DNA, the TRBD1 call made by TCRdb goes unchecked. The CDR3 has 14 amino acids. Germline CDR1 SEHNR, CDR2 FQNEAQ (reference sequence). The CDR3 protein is CASIDRGADYGYTF.

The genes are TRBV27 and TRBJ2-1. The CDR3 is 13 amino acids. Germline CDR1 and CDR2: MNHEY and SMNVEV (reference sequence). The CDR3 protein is CARTRRLHNEQFF.

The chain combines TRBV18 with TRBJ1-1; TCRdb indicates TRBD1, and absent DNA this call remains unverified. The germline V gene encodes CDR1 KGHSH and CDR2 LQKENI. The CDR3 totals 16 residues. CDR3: CASSPPNRGAGTEAFF.